This T cell receptor (beta chain) comes out of a study of blood T cell repertoires in COVID-19. Whole-study context: Some COVID-19 samples were acute and others convalescent; all came from the United States, Italy and Spain. PBMCs, B-cell-depleted T cells, or T cells provided the cDNA or gDNA that made up the material.

With 4 bases clipped from V and 4 bases from J, the junction kept 6 bases outside the gene matches. Germline assignment: CDR1 SGHNT and CDR2 YENEEA. The CDR3 covers 15 residues. Original handling: Reference gene primer amplification in the assay estimated nucleated cell counts. Only in-frame clones appear in the TCRdb table, and some are missing; sequencing was by immunoSEQ multiplex PCR. That table furnishes V, J and clone size, whereas the DNA furnished D and trimming. The data show 35,000 to 50,000 clones, with more than 80% seen just once and 9% to 10% held by the top ten. The specimen sequenced was peripheral blood. The clonotype was recovered from a man aged 60 to 75 in a cohort sampled during active COVID-19. This chain links TRBV11-3 with TRBJ2-7; 11 positions match TRBD1. CDR3: CASSWRTGGSYEQYF. CDR3 nucleotides: TGTGCCAGCAGCTGGAGGACAGGGGGCTCGTACGAGCAGTACTTC. Supplemented by reference TRBV11-3 and TRBJ2-7, the full variable domain reads EAGVVQSPRYKIIEKKQPVAFWCNPISGHNTLYWYLQNLGQGPELLIRYENEEAVDDSQLPKDRFSAERLKGVDSTLKIQPAELGDSAVYLCASSWRTGGSYEQYFGPGTRLTVT.